This T cell receptor beta chain came from a study of T-cell reconstitution after alpha-beta-depleted transplantation in children. CDR3 size: 14 residues. Germline V gene sequence: CDR1 SNHLY, CDR2 FYNNEI. The V and J ends lost 7 bases and 3 bases respectively, with 14 bases between them. Library preparation (for TCRbeta) was performed with unique molecular identifiers. One entry per CDR3 protein, called by TCRdb with MiXCR from the PCR reads. The sample gives 300,000 to 400,000 distinct CDR3 sequences, around 15% of which show up once; approximately 38% is in the top ten. Findings of the study overall: Day-60 TCRbeta diversity that was high in some patients was derived from surviving recipient T cells and thymic progenitors. It was newly produced T cells that mostly accounted for T-cell counts and diversity one year after transplant.

Points on this clonotype: Antigen specificity is unknown.

The rearrangement uses TRBV2 and TRBJ2-3; no definite D call. This sequence originates from a male patient between 2 and 9 years old who had a stem cell transplant for acute lymphoblastic leukemia, so the T cells may come from the graft donor. This specimen consisted of PBMCs, mostly from graft donor cells, obtained 360 days after TCRalphabeta/CD19-depleted stem cell transplant. CDR3 protein: CASNGVSGTDTQYF. For the CDR3, the DNA is TGTGCCAGCAATGGCGTCTCTGGGACAGATACGCAGTATTTT. The full variable domain, completed using reference TRBV2 and TRBJ2-3, is EPEVTQTPSHQVTQMGQEVILRCVPISNHLYFYWYRQILGQKVEFLVSFYNNEISEKSEIFDDQFSVERPDGSNFTLKIRSTKLEDSAMYFCASNGVSGTDTQYFGPGTRLTVL.